The next 25 T cell receptor beta chains were all read from a single sample in a study of shared clonotypes between healthy human individuals. The data were produced by immunoSEQ multiplex PCR, yet TCRdb's version contains in-frame clones alone and is incomplete. The sample consists of under 850,000 clones, over 60% of them appearing once. Sequenced material: memory CD4+ T cells sorted from blood. The subset denotes: CD45RA-negative fraction. Every receptor here comes from a woman aged 25-40 years in good health.

This chain's CDR3 is CASNLDGNSGNTIYF. The CDR3 DNA sequence: TGTGCCAGCAACCTGGACGGTAACTCTGGAAACACCATATATTTT. The chain combines TRBV6-5 with TRBJ1-3; D uncertain. CDR1 is MNHEY and CDR2 is SVGAGI in the germline V gene. CDR3 length: 15 residues. V dropped 7 bases and J dropped 0 bases, with 13 bases sitting between them.

The gene calls are TRBV7-3 and TRBJ2-6; no clear D. V lost 4 bases to trimming and J lost 5 bases, with 21 bases between them. This CDR3 contains 18 residues. Germline values: CDR1 SGHTA, CDR2 FQGTGA. CDR3 nucleotide sequence: TGTGCCAGCAGCTATGAGTCAGACGCTCAAAGTCGGGCCAACGTCCTGACTTTC. Its translation: CASSYESDAQSRANVLTF.

Details on this clone: A junction boundary mismatches the germline segment, possibly from a read error. The V and J genes are TRBV20-1 and TRBJ2-1; possibly TRBD2 for D (5 bases). This CDR3 is 11 amino acids long. Germline-derived CDR1 and CDR2 are DFQATT and SNEGSKA (reference sequence). CDR3: CSARDQRALLF. In nucleotides, the CDR3 is TGCAGTGCTAGAGATCAGAGGGCGCTGCTCTTC.

The chain recombines TRBV11-2 with TRBJ2-3; no clear D gene. This CDR3 region has 13 residues. The V end was cut by 4 bases, the J end by 0 bases, with 5 bases between. Germline V CDR1 and CDR2: SGHAT, FQNNGV. As DNA, the CDR3 is TGTGCCAGCAGCTCACATAGCACAGATACGCAGTATTTT. Its translation is CASSSHSTDTQYF.

The chain has TRBV5-1 and TRBJ2-1; D is ambiguous. The CDR3 loop spans 15 amino acids. Germline loops: CDR1 SGHRS, CDR2 YFSETQ. V was trimmed by 1 base and J by 0 bases, leaving 8 bases between them. Here the CDR3 DNA reads TGCGCCAGCAGCTTGTTGCAGAGCTCCTACAATGAGCAGTTCTTC. This gives the protein CASSLLQSSYNEQFF.

This clone was seen only a few times. The chain uses TRBV5-1 and TRBJ2-5; a possible D gene is TRBD1 (5 bases). Germline V CDR1 and CDR2: SGHRS, YFSETQ. Trimming cost V 4 bases and J 5 bases, with 21 bases left between them. The CDR3 runs 16 residues. The CDR3 region has the DNA TGCGCCAGCAGCCCGAGCCAGGGTGCGGACCTTGAGACCCAGTACTTC. It yields the protein CASSPSQGADLETQYF.

V is TRBV4-1 and J is TRBJ1-4; D is possibly TRBD1 (5 bases). Trimming took off 3 bases at V and 4 bases at J, with 12 bases between the two ends. The germline V gene encodes CDR1 MGHRA and CDR2 YSYEKL. The CDR3 covers 15 residues. The CDR3 reads CASSQGPGYNEKLFF. CDR3 nucleotide sequence: TGCGCCAGCAGCCAGGGACCAGGGTATAATGAAAAACTGTTTTTT.

This clone was recorded once. The chain couples TRBV11-2 to TRBJ2-5; TRBD1 aligns across 8 bases. V trimming: 7 bases; J trimming: 3 bases; junction bases outside the gene matches: 4. Germline-derived CDR1 and CDR2 are SGHAT and FQNNGV. The CDR3 has 13 amino acids. CDR3 DNA sequence: TGTGCCAGCACCCCAGGGGGCGAAGAGACCCAGTACTTC. The encoded protein is CASTPGGEETQYF.

The chain carries TRBV2 and TRBJ2-2; 7 bases agree with TRBD2. The V gene end was trimmed by 6 bases and the J gene end by 5 bases; junction bases not matched to a gene: 12. The CDR3 has 16 amino acids. Looked up from germline, CDR1 is SNHLY and CDR2 is FYNNEI. The CDR3 protein is CASRASPSGLTGELFF. Written as DNA, the CDR3 is TGTGCCAGCAGGGCGAGCCCTAGCGGCCTAACCGGGGAGCTGTTTTTT.

The V call is TRBV7-7, the J call TRBJ2-5, with a tentative D call TRBD1 (5 bases). Germline V lookup: CDR1 SSHAT, CDR2 FNYEAQ (reference sequence). The CDR3 contains 15 residues. V shed 3 bases and J shed 5 bases, with 16 bases lying between them. The CDR3 loop is CASSLLSGMWETQYF. CDR3 in DNA: TGTGCCAGCAGCTTGTTATCAGGGATGTGGGAGACCCAGTACTTC.

V and J are TRBV18 and TRBJ2-5; D uncertain. The CDR3 has 13 residues. The V end was cut by 6 bases, the J end by 5 bases, with 13 bases between. CDR1 and CDR2 (germline): KGHSH, LQKENI. This CDR3 reads CASSTGQWETQYF. In DNA, the CDR3 is TGTGCCAGCTCCACTGGGCAATGGGAGACCCAGTACTTC.

This clone was seen a handful of times. The genes are TRBV6-5 and TRBJ2-2; TRBD1 aligns across 7 bases. V shed 4 bases, J shed 3 bases, and the junction held 8 bases outside the gene matches. The CDR3 has 16 amino acids. CDR1 and CDR2 from the germline V gene are MNHEY and SVGAGI. This chain's CDR3 is CASSSPGQFHTGELFF. DNA of the CDR3: TGTGCCAGCAGTTCACCGGGACAGTTCCACACCGGGGAGCTGTTTTTT.

Points on this clone: Within the sample, other DNA sequences also encode this same CDR3. The DNA of the CDR3 is TGTGCCAGCACCGGGGGGGGCGGCCCCCAGCATTTT. As protein: CASTGGGGPQHF. The chain carries TRBV2 and TRBJ1-5, with D perhaps matching TRBD1 (6 bases). The germline V gene encodes CDR1 SNHLY and CDR2 FYNNEI. The CDR3 spans 12 residues. Trimming stripped 7 bases from V and 10 bases from J, with 14 bases between.

The J gene is TRBJ2-3, the V gene TRBV10-3; D gene unclear. Germline lookup yields CDR1 ENHRY and CDR2 SYGVKD. The CDR3 contains 10 residues. V was cut by 10 bases and J by 3 bases, with 5 bases left in between. CDR3 sequence (DNA): TGTGCCACTGATACAGATACGCAGTATTTT. This translates into CATDTDTQYF.

The J gene is TRBJ2-1, the V gene TRBV5-1; D is ambiguous. CDR1 is SGHRS, CDR2 YFSETQ, per germline. V lost 0 bases, J lost 2 bases, and 9 bases lay in between. CDR3 length equals 15 residues. Here the CDR3 reads CASSLDHLAYNEQFF. In DNA, the CDR3 is TGCGCCAGCAGCTTGGATCATCTGGCCTACAATGAGCAGTTCTTC.

This clone was counted once. The chain has TRBV19 and TRBJ2-7, with TRBD2 as a possible D gene (6 bases). CDR3 length: 16 residues. Germline values: CDR1 LNHDA, CDR2 SQIVND (reference sequence). V was cut by 6 bases and J by 4 bases, with 22 bases left in between. CDR3 bases: TGTGCCAGTAGCATGAGCGGGTCTTTCCTTCCATACGAGCAGTACTTC. It is translated as CASSMSGSFLPYEQYF.

The chain carries TRBV2 and TRBJ1-5; 7 bases match TRBD1. The CDR3 length is 15 residues. V lost 6 bases and J lost 0; bases outside the gene matches: 5. Germline lookup yields CDR1 SNHLY and CDR2 FYNNEI. DNA for the CDR3: TGTGCCAGCAGGAGACAGGGTTCTAGCAATCAGCCCCAGCATTTT. Translating gives CASRRQGSSNQPQHF.

The chain couples TRBV7-2 to TRBJ2-5; D unclear. The germline gives CDR1 SGHTA, CDR2 FQGNSA. The CDR3 sequence is 15 residues long. V gave up 1 base and J gave up 5 bases, with 14 bases separating them. CDR3 coding DNA: TGTGCCAGCAGCTTAGAAGGGCTGCCCACCGAGACCCAGTACTTC. As protein: CASSLEGLPTETQYF.

As regards this clone: This CDR3 is also generated by other DNA sequences in the sample. The chain has TRBV7-3 and TRBJ1-1; weak D call: TRBD1 (5 bases). Per germline, CDR1 SGHTA and CDR2 FQGTGA. The V end was cut by 2 bases, the J end by 0 bases, with 7 bases between. CDR3 length: 14 amino acids. The CDR3 DNA follows: TGTGCCAGCAGCTTATCAGGGATGAACACTGAAGCTTTCTTT. Protein product: CASSLSGMNTEAFF.

The chain recombines TRBV19 with TRBJ2-2; the D is unclear. The V end lost 9 bases, the J end lost 8 bases, and 10 bases lay between the germline ends. This CDR3 region has 11 residues. The germline CDR1 and CDR2 sequences are LNHDA and SQIVND (reference sequence). The CDR3 is CASGYGGELFF. Here the CDR3 DNA reads TGTGCCAGCGGATACGGGGGGGAGCTGTTTTTT.

The V gene is TRBV13, the J gene TRBJ2-5; 11 nucleotides match TRBD1. Trimming cost V 5 bases and J 4 bases; bases outside gene matches: 6. The CDR3 sequence is 15 residues long. Germline CDR1 PRHDT, CDR2 FYEKMQ (reference sequence). CDR3 region: CASSLGTGGIETQYF. The DNA of the CDR3 is TGTGCCAGCAGCCTGGGGACAGGGGGAATAGAGACCCAGTACTTC.

The chain is built from TRBV6-1 and TRBJ2-5, with TRBD2 as a possible D gene (5 bases). The CDR3 is 14 residues long. V gave up 1 base and J gave up 4 bases, with 10 bases separating them. The germline V gene has CDR1 MNHNS and CDR2 SASEGT. CDR3 protein: CASSEVGGLETQYF. The CDR3 region has the DNA TGTGCCAGCAGTGAAGTCGGAGGCTTAGAGACCCAGTACTTC.

V is TRBV11-2 and J is TRBJ2-7; D is unresolved. The CDR3 is 16 residues long. From germline, CDR1 is SGHAT and CDR2 FQNNGV. V lost 6 bases to trimming and J lost 0 bases, with 18 bases between them. CDR3 amino acids: CASRPGSDGNSYEQYF. The CDR3 bases are TGTGCCAGCAGACCTGGAAGCGATGGTAACTCCTACGAGCAGTACTTC.

This clone appeared once. Additional DNA sequences in this sample encode the identical CDR3. This chain joins TRBV7-2 and TRBJ2-5; D uncertain. Germline V gene data show CDR1 as SGHTA and CDR2 as FQGNSA. CDR3 length: 13 amino acids. Between the trimmed V and J ends, which lost 4 bases and 2 bases, there was a span of 8 bases. The chain's CDR3 is CASSSRVQETQYF. The CDR3 DNA sequence: TGTGCCAGCAGCTCCCGGGTACAAGAGACCCAGTACTTC.

V and J are TRBV2 and TRBJ2-2, with D hard to call. Trimming cost V 6 bases and J 2 bases, with 13 bases left between them. Germline V lookup: CDR1 SNHLY, CDR2 FYNNEI. The CDR3 consists of 15 residues. The CDR3: CASSPPDGNTGELFF. The CDR3, as DNA: TGTGCCAGCAGCCCCCCGGACGGTAACACCGGGGAGCTGTTTTTT.